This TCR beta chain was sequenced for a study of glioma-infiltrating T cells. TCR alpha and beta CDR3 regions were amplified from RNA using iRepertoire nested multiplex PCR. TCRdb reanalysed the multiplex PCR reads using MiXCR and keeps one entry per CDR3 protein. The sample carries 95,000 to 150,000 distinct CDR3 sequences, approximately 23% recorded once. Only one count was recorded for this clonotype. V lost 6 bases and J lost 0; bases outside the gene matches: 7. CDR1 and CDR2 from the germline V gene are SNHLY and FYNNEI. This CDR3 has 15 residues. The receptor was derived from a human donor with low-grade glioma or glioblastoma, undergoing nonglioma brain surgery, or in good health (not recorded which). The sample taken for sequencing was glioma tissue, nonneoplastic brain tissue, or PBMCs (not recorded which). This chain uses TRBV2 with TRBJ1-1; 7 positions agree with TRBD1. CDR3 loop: CASSQGTVMNTEAFF. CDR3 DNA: TGTGCCAGCAGCCAGGGGACAGTAATGAACACTGAAGCTTTCTTT.